Shown below are 6 T cell receptor beta chains from a single sample sequenced in a study of shared clonotypes between healthy human individuals. TCRdb's copy holds only in-frame clones and misses some; the assay was immunoSEQ multiplex PCR. The profile covers about 690,000 clones, with about 90% appearing a single time and 34% taken by the ten largest. Sample: memory CD8+ T cells from PBMCs. Subset indicated: CD45RO+ cells pooled with CCR7-negative TemRA cells. Receptor source: a man between 18 and 35 years old in good health. Some clones in this sample may be carry-over from other donors' samples.

This chain links TRBV4-1 with TRBJ2-3; 8 bases align to TRBD2. The CDR3 has 17 amino acids. Germline-derived CDR1 and CDR2 are MGHRA and YSYEKL. After removal of 4 bases from V and 0 bases from J, the junction contained 9 bases not matched to a gene. The CDR3: CASSLGRAQSSTDTQYF. In DNA form, the CDR3 reads TGCGCCAGCAGCCTCGGGAGGGCCCAATCTAGCACAGATACGCAGTATTTT.

The chain couples TRBV27 to TRBJ1-2; a possible D gene is TRBD1 (6 bases). This CDR3 comprises 17 residues. Germline CDR1 reads MNHEY; CDR2 reads SMNVEV (reference sequence). V gave up 4 bases and J gave up 0 bases, with 18 bases separating them. Here the CDR3 DNA reads TGTGCCAGCAGTTCCACATGGGACATGAGCTCTAACTATGGCTACACCTTC. Residues: CASSSTWDMSSNYGYTF.

This chain joins TRBV4-2 and TRBJ1-2, with 8 bases aligning to TRBD1. V was clipped by 4 bases and J by 9 bases; unmatched bases: 10. CDR3 length: 14 amino acids. CDR1 LGHNA and CDR2 YNFKEQ come from the germline V gene. The CDR3 here is CASSLNGTGWSYTF. The CDR3 DNA reads as TGTGCCAGCAGCCTTAATGGGACAGGATGGAGCTACACCTTC.

The rearrangement uses TRBV11-1 and TRBJ1-1; D gene unclear. The germline V gene has CDR1 SGHAT and CDR2 FQDESV (reference sequence). CDR3 length equals 16 residues. The V gene lost 1 base and the J gene lost 3 bases, with 15 bases spanning the gap. The DNA for the CDR3 is TGTGCCAGCAGCTTAGAGTCCGGAGAGGGCTACACTGAAGCTTTCTTT. It encodes CASSLESGEGYTEAFF.

The chain has TRBV5-1 and TRBJ2-7; 8 nucleotides agree with TRBD1. CDR3 length: 13 residues. V lost 6 bases to trimming and J lost 2 bases; unmatched junction nucleotides: 4. Germline V gene data show CDR1 as SGHRS and CDR2 as YFSETQ. The CDR3 reads CASTDRDPYEQYF. DNA of the CDR3: TGCGCCAGCACGGACAGGGACCCCTACGAGCAGTACTTC.

The gene calls are TRBV28 and TRBJ1-1; 9 positions match TRBD1. The germline CDR1 and CDR2 sequences are MDHEN and SYDVKM. The CDR3 is 14 amino acids. Trimming cost V 4 bases and J 6 bases; bases outside gene matches: 6. CDR3 sequence reads: CASSYRGHRAEAFF. CDR3 in DNA: TGTGCCAGCAGTTACAGGGGGCATAGGGCTGAAGCTTTCTTT.